This TCR beta chain came from a study of Graves' ophthalmopathy and Graves' hyperthyroidism (dated by TCRdb to 2016 to 2018). Regarding the complete study: Peripheral blood samples were taken at the time of initial diagnosis, before any treatment was given. The study used signatures of the TCR beta repertoire to tell Graves' ophthalmopathy apart from Graves' hyperthyroidism and to predict which patients would progress to ophthalmopathy. Once sampling was done, hyperthyroidism patients were given methimazole at a starting dose of 30 mg daily, while ophthalmopathy patients were given high-dose intravenous methylprednisolone. In total, 135 blood samples were TCR-sequenced: approximately 42 ophthalmopathy, approximately 75 hyperthyroidism and approximately 17 hyperthyroidism-to-ophthalmopathy patients. To explore V-J signatures distinguishing ophthalmopathy from hyperthyroidism, a discovery set of 100 patients (43 ophthalmopathy, some 55 stable hyperthyroidism) was enrolled. T-cell repertoires of thyroid tissue and blood were compared in 5 or 6 hyperthyroidism patients. The independent validation cohort included 20 or so hyperthyroidism patients plus 17 patients who later progressed from hyperthyroidism to ophthalmopathy.

The CDR3 contains 14 residues, cysteine and phenylalanine counted. Only the CDR3 part of the read is kept: 42 bases, read in frame from the first base. From V the trimming removes 6 bases and from J it removes 3 bases, while the gene matches leave 4 bases of the junction unaccounted for. According to the germline V gene (reference sequence), CDR1 reads SEHNR and CDR2 reads FQNEAQ. The research as a whole found: Sample size was not statistically predetermined, and group allocation was not concealed from the investigators. In cross-validation, the 13-signature model distinguished ophthalmopathy from stable hyperthyroidism with roughly 90% sensitivity and roughly 81% specificity, and in the test set the corresponding values were approximately 80% and 68%. Most expanded thyroid clonotypes with frequency above 0.001 were also detected in blood, suggesting blood repertoires may reflect the thyroid immune response. In validation, the model predicted ophthalmopathy progression with about 71% sensitivity and roughly 72% specificity; around twelve predicted patients were CT-confirmed with GO in a median of about 7.1 months.

Hyperthyroidism was defined as stable when no progression to ophthalmopathy occurred within 18 months of follow-up. Hyperthyroidism patients were newly diagnosed, with disease duration under 2 months, and aged 18 to 65 years. Patients were excluded if they had other autoimmune diseases, uncontrolled infections, pregnancy or lactation. Clinical symptoms, serum thyroxine, TRAb, thyroid ultrasound and orbital computed tomography were used for diagnosis. PBMCs were isolated from around 10 ml of fresh peripheral blood by Ficoll-Paque density gradient centrifugation. Total RNA was extracted using Trizol reagent, and RNA quality was checked on an Agilent 2100 Bioanalyzer. This clonotype was seen at least ten times. This receptor's antigen is unknown. No qualities accompany the bases; no much larger clone lies one base away. For repertoire sequencing, TCR beta CDR3 regions were amplified from RNA transcripts. A first-round RT-PCR used HTBI primers with the Qiagen OneStep RT-PCR kit, followed by a second-round multiplex PCR, size selection and purification. Libraries were sequenced on an Illumina HiSeq2000 using paired-end 100 bp reads. The authors' analysis ran thus. SOAPnuke was used to process the reads, removing any read that contained adapters or uncalled bases, had a mean Phred below 15, or lacked an exact match to the constant primer or identifier. COPE v1.2.5 was used to merge the high-quality paired reads. Clonotypes were defined as unique nucleotide sequences and were aligned to IMGT TRB V, D and J references using MiTCR v1.1. Only V-J combinations with frequency above 0.0001 were analysed, covering 99% to 99.2% of repertoires. For each V-J combination, a TCR clonal expansion and chaos score was defined as F50 clonal expansion divided by the chaos observed in the TCRdist matrix. Welch's t-statistics and random forest were used to reduce the features to 13 V-J combinations, which were then used as input to a naive Bayes classifier. Thyroid-blood repertoire similarity was quantified with the Morisita-Horn index. TCRdb itself trimmed the public reads at Q25 with fastp, ran MiXCR and retained productive beta chains. Records with the same CDR3 protein are collapsed into one entry carrying the most frequent genes and DNA. It is TCRdb's table, rather than the study itself, that gives the V and J calls and clone size. The table for this sample lists a few hundred thousand distinct CDR3 sequences; 15% to 20% of them were counted only once. 2.4% of the sample is taken by the ten largest.

The TCR comes from an adult woman with stable Graves' hyperthyroidism. The receptor chain draws on TRBV7-9 and TRBJ2-5, and 10 junction bases match TRBD2. Sequences were obtained from peripheral blood. The DNA reads TGTGCCAGCAGTCTACTAGCGGGGAAAGAGACCCAGTACTTC. It translates to CASSLLAGKETQYF.